This TCR beta chain was retrieved from a study of CXCR3-negative and CXCR3-positive naive CD8 T cells. Study information: Roughly 135 million TRB reads were obtained overall (about 1.5 +/- 0.3 million per library).

The CDR3 length is 17 residues. Germline V gene data show CDR1 as LGHNA and CDR2 as YSLEER. Naive CD8+ T cells were CD45RO-CCR7+CD27+CD95-. Overall study results and limits: Partial loss of CXCR3 expression followed cryopreservation; most assays used fresh PBMCs. For the naive subsets, surface CD5 was similar, and TCR strength was inferred from TRB CDR3 properties. Against CXCR3-negative naive cells, CXCR3-positive naive cells showed more hydrophobic TRB CDR3s.

With respect to this clonotype: Its antigen is as yet unknown.

The authors prepared UMI-labeled TRB cDNA libraries by 5' RACE. TCRdb re-analyzed the 5' RACE reads; it lists each CDR3 protein once, without DNA. The sample has some 150,000 distinct CDR3 sequences. The origin of this receptor is a human donor in good health. Some clones in this sample may be carry-over from other donors' samples. V and J are TRBV4-3 and TRBJ2-7; there is no DNA to check the TCRdb D call of TRBD2. What was sequenced was naive CXCR3+ CD8+ T cells from blood. The subset here: CD45RO-CCR7+CD27+CD95- naive CD8+ T cells expressing CXCR3 (TNR3+). This CDR3 reads CASSQSSSGGHSYEQYF.